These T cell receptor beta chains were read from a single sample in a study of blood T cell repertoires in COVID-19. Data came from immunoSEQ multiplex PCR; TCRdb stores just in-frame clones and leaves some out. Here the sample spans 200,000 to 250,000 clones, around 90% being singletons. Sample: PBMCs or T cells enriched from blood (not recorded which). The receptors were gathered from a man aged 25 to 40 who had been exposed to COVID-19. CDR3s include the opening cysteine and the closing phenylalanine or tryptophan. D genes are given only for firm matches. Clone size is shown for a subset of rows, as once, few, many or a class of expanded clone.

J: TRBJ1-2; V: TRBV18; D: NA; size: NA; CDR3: CASSEGSGYTF; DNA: TGTGCCAGCTCGGAGGGGAGTGGCTACACCTTC
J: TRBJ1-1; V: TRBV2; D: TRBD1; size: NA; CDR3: CALSDREESEAFF; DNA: TGTGCCTTAAGTGACAGGGAGGAGTCTGAAGCTTTCTTT
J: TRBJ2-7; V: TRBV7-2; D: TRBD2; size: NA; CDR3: CASSLLAGAPYEQYF; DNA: TGTGCCAGCAGTTTACTAGCGGGGGCGCCCTACGAGCAGTACTTC
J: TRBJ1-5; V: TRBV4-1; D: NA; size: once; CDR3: CASSQLGQSNNQPQHF; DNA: TGCGCCAGCAGCCAACTTGGACAGTCCAACAATCAGCCCCAGCATTTT
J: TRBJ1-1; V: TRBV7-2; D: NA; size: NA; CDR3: CASSLIGQRTGTEAFF; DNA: TGTGCCAGCAGCTTAATCGGACAGAGAACGGGCACTGAAGCTTTCTTT
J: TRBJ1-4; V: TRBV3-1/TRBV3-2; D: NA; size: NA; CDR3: CASSPGTTNEKLFF; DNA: TGTGCCAGCAGCCCGGGGACAACTAATGAAAAACTGTTTTTT
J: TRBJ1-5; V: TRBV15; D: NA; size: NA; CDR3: CATSSSVLLRTLNQPQHF; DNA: TGTGCCACCAGCAGTAGTGTGCTCCTAAGGACACTTAATCAGCCCCAGCATTTT
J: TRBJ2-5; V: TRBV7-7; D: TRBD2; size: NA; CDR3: CASSPLGGIQETQYF; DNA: TGTGCCAGCAGCCCCCTGGGGGGGATCCAAGAGACCCAGTACTTC
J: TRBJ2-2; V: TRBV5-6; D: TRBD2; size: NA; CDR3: CASSLLAGGTGELFF; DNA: TGTGCCAGCAGCTTGTTAGCGGGGGGCACCGGGGAGCTGTTTTTT
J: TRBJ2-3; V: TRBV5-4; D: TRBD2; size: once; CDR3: CASRRLAGGTDTQYF; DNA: TGTGCCAGCAGACGACTAGCGGGGGGTACAGATACGCAGTATTTT
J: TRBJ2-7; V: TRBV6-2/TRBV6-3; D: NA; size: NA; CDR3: CASSNPRQQGDEQYF; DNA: TGTGCCAGCAGTAACCCCAGACAACAGGGTGACGAGCAGTACTTC
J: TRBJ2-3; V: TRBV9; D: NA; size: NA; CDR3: CASSERLGYSTDTQYF; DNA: TGTGCCAGCAGCGAAAGACTCGGGTACAGCACAGATACGCAGTATTTT
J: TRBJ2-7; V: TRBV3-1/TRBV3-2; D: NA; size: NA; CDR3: CASSQDLGPPLEQYF; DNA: TGTGCCAGCAGCCAAGATTTGGGGCCCCCCCTCGAGCAGTACTTC
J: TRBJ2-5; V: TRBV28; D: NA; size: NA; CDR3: CASSLFPETQYF; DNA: TGTGCCAGCAGTTTATTTCCGGAGACCCAGTACTTC
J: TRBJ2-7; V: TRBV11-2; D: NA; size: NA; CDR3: CASSLDPGGGYEQYF; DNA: TGTGCCAGCAGCTTAGATCCCGGGGGAGGCTACGAGCAGTACTTC
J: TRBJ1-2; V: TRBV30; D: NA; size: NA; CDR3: CAWSDAEGENYGYTF; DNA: TGTGCCTGGAGTGACGCGGAAGGGGAAAACTATGGCTACACCTTC
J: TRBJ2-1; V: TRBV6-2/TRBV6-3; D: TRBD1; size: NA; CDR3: CASSQVTPGRQGRNEQFF; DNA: TGTGCCAGCAGCCAAGTTACGCCGGGGAGACAGGGTAGAAATGAGCAGTTCTTC
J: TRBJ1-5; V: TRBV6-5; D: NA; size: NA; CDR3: CASGWKTDNQPQHF; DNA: TGTGCCAGCGGATGGAAGACAGACAATCAGCCCCAGCATTTT
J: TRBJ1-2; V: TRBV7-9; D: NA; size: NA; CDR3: CASSLGDSKVELNYGYTF; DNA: TGTGCCAGCAGCTTAGGAGACAGTAAGGTAGAACTTAACTATGGCTACACCTTC
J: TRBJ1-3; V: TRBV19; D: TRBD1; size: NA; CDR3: CASSTRQGVSGNTIYF; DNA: TGTGCCAGTAGTACGCGACAGGGTGTCTCTGGAAACACCATATATTTT
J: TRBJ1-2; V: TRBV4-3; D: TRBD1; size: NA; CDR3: CASSQDLATGTNYGYTF; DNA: TGCGCCAGCAGCCAAGATTTGGCGACAGGGACTAACTATGGCTACACCTTC
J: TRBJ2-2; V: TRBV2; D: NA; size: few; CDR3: CASSRTPRGTGELFF; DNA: TGTGCCAGCAGCCGGACTCCCCGGGGCACCGGGGAGCTGTTTTTT
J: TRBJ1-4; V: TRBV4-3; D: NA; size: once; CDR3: CASSQDSRTNEKLFF; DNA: TGCGCCAGCAGCCAAGATTCCAGAACTAATGAAAAACTGTTTTTT
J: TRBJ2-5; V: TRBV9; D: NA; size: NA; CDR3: CASSVDSGTQYF; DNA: TGTGCCAGCAGCGTAGACTCGGGGACCCAGTACTTC
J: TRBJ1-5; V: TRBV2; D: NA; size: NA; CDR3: CASSGSGVYQPQHF; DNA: TGTGCCAGCAGCGGATCAGGGGTCTATCAGCCCCAGCATTTT
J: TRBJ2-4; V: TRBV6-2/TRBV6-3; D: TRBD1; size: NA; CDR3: CASSLDRGFKNIQYF; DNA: TGTGCCAGCAGCCTTGACAGGGGGTTCAAAAACATTCAGTACTTC
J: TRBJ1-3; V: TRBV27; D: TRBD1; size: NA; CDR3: CASGDRGPYSGNTIYF; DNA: TGTGCCAGCGGGGACAGGGGGCCCTACTCTGGAAACACCATATATTTT
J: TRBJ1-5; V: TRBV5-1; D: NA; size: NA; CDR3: CASRVGAELNQPQHF; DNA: TGCGCCAGCAGAGTGGGGGCAGAACTAAATCAGCCCCAGCATTTT
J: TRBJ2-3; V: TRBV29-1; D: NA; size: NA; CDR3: CSVEGRNPTDTQYF; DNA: TGCAGCGTTGAAGGCAGGAACCCTACAGATACGCAGTATTTT
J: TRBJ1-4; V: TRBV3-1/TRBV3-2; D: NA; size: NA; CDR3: CASSQGPPGTNEKLFF; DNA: TGTGCCAGCAGCCAAGGTCCGCCCGGGACTAATGAAAAACTGTTTTTT
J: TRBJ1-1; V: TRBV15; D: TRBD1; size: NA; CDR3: CATARDRANTEAFF; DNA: TGTGCCACAGCCCGGGACAGGGCGAACACTGAAGCTTTCTTT
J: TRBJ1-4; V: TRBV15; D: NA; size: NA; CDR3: CATSTLSGRLSEKLFF; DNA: TGTGCCACCAGCACCCTTTCAGGGCGGTTATCTGAAAAACTGTTTTTT
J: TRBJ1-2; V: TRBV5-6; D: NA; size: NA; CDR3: CASSAGSGGGYTF; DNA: TGTGCCAGCAGCGCTGGGTCTGGCGGGGGCTACACCTTC
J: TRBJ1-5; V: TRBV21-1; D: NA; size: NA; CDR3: CACAEEHQPQHF; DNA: TGTGCCTGCGCGGAGGAGCATCAGCCCCAGCATTTT
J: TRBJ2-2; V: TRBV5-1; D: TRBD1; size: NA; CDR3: CASIPGSGQGATGELFF; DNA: TGCGCCAGCATCCCAGGTTCAGGACAGGGGGCCACCGGGGAGCTGTTTTTT
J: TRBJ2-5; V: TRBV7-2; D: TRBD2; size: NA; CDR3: CASSLGGTSGQETQYF; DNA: TGTGCCAGCAGCTTAGGCGGGACTAGCGGGCAAGAGACCCAGTACTTC
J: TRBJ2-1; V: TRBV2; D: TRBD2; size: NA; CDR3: CASSVRGLATSYNEQFF; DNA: TGTGCCAGCAGTGTGCGTGGACTAGCAACCTCCTACAATGAGCAGTTCTTC
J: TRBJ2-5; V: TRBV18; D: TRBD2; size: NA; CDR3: CASSSGLAGRYQETQYF; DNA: TGTGCCAGCTCATCCGGACTAGCGGGAAGGTACCAAGAGACCCAGTACTTC
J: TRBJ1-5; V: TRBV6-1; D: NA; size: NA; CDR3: CASSEFSIQPQHF; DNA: TGTGCCAGCAGTGAATTTAGTATTCAGCCCCAGCATTTT
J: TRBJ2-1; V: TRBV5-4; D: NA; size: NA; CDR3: CASRNGAGGQANEQFF; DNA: TGTGCCAGCAGGAACGGAGCGGGGGGACAGGCCAATGAGCAGTTCTTC
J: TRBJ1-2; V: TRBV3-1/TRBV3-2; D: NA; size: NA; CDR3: CASSGDNYGYTF; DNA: TGTGCCAGCAGCGGAGACAACTATGGCTACACCTTC
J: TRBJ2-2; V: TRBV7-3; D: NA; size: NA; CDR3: CASSFQGTTNTGELFF; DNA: TGTGCCAGCAGCTTCCAGGGTACCACGAACACCGGGGAGCTGTTTTTT
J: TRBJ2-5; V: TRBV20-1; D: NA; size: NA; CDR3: CSASAQAGRETQYF; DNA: TGCAGTGCTAGTGCCCAGGCGGGTCGCGAGACCCAGTACTTC
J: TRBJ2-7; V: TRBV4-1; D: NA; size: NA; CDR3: CASSQEAGSTYEQYF; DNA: TGCGCCAGCAGCCAAGAGGCAGGGTCAACCTACGAGCAGTACTTC
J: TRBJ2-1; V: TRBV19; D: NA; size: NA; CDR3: CASSISGFEQFF; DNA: TGTGCCAGTAGTATCTCGGGGTTTGAGCAGTTCTTC
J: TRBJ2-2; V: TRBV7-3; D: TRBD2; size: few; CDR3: CASSAGLAGGTGELFF; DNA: TGTGCCAGCAGCGCCGGACTAGCGGGGGGTACCGGGGAGCTGTTTTTT
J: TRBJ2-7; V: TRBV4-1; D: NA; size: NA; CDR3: CASSQLLWGQQYF; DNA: TGCGCCAGCAGCCAGCTCCTGTGGGGCCAGCAGTACTTC
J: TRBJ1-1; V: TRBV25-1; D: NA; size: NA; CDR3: CASSDPLQGMNTEAFF; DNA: TGTGCCAGCAGTGATCCCCTTCAGGGCATGAACACTGAAGCTTTCTTT
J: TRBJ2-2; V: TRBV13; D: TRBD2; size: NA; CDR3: CASSRGVTENTGELFF; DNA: TGTGCCAGCAGTCGGGGGGTGACAGAAAACACCGGGGAGCTGTTTTTT
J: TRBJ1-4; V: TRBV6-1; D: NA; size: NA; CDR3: CASSEVFGEKLFF; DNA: TGTGCCAGCAGTGAAGTATTCGGTGAAAAACTGTTTTTT
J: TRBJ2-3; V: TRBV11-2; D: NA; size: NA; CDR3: CASSLDRGRTDTQYF; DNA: TGTGCCAGCAGCTTAGACAGGGGACGCACAGATACGCAGTATTTT
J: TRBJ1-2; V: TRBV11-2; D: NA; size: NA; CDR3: CASSLDLTVYGYTF; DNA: TGTGCCAGCAGCTTAGATCTAACGGTCTATGGCTACACCTTC
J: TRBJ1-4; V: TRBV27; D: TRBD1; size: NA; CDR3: CASSSGTGSEKLFF; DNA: TGTGCCAGCAGCTCCGGGACAGGGAGCGAAAAACTGTTTTTT
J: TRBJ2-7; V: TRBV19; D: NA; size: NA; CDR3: CASSPAGPFSTYEQYF; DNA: TGTGCCAGTAGCCCCGCGGGGCCATTCTCAACCTACGAGCAGTACTTC
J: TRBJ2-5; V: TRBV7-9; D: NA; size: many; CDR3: CASSLVRQIQETQYF; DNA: TGTGCCAGCAGCTTAGTCCGACAGATCCAAGAGACCCAGTACTTC